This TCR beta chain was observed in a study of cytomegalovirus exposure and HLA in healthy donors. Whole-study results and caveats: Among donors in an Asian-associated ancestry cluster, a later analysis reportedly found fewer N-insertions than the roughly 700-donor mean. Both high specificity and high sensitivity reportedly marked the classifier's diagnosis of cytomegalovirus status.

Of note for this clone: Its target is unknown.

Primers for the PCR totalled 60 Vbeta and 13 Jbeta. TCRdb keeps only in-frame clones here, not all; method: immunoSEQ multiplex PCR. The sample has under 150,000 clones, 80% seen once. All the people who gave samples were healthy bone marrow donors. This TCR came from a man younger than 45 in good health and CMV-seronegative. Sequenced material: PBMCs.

CDR3 nucleotides: TGTGCCAGCAGTTTAGAATTCTCTGGCGGGAGGGTTTCTCGTAATGAGCAGTTCTTC. Its protein is CASSLEFSGGRVSRNEQFF. V usage is TRBV27 and J usage is TRBJ2-1, with 9 bases fitting TRBD2. This CDR3 contains 19 residues. Germline trimming cut 2 bases from V and 7 bases from J; bases unmatched to any gene: 18. From germline, CDR1 is MNHEY and CDR2 SMNVEV (reference sequence).